This TCR beta chain was captured in a study of T cell repertoires in cytomegalovirus infection. TCRdb recomputed calls from the reads with MiXCR, one row per CDR3 protein. The profile covers about 250,000 distinct CDR3 sequences, with approximately 15% appearing a single time and about 45% taken by the ten largest. The CDR3 loop spans 18 amino acids. Trimming took off 2 bases at V and 2 bases at J, with 20 bases between the two ends. CDR1 SNHLY and CDR2 FYNNEI come from the germline V gene. This rearrangement joins TRBV2 to TRBJ2-3; a possible D gene is TRBD1 (5 bases). This TCR derives from a human donor in good health (CMV status not recorded). Some clones in this sample may be carry-over from other donors' samples. The sequenced sample was CD8+ T cells from PBMCs. The CDR3 DNA reads as TGTGCCAGCAGTGAACGGCAGGGTAGCCGTACCCCCACAGATACGCAGTATTTT. It yields the protein CASSERQGSRTPTDTQYF.